Detailed here is one T cell receptor (beta chain). This sample is drawn from a study of blood T cell repertoires in COVID-19. Study-wide background: The United States, Italy and Spain supplied acute and convalescent COVID-19 samples.

Using immunoSEQ multiplex PCR, the repertoire was profiled, and TCRdb retains in-frame clones only, with some absent. Of 65,000 to 95,000 clones listed, around 90% are singletons. The germline gives CDR1 MNHEY, CDR2 SVGEGT. The CDR3 extends over 15 amino acids. The V and J ends lost 6 bases and 0 bases respectively, with 15 bases between them. V usage is TRBV6-2 or TRBV6-3 and J usage is TRBJ2-7, with a tentative D call TRBD1 (6 bases). The origin of this receptor is a man in his 70s with acute or convalescent COVID-19. The sequenced material came from peripheral blood. The CDR3 DNA reads TGTGCCAGCAGCCCCCTGGGACAACCCTCCTACGAGCAGTACTTC. Its translation is CASSPLGQPSYEQYF.